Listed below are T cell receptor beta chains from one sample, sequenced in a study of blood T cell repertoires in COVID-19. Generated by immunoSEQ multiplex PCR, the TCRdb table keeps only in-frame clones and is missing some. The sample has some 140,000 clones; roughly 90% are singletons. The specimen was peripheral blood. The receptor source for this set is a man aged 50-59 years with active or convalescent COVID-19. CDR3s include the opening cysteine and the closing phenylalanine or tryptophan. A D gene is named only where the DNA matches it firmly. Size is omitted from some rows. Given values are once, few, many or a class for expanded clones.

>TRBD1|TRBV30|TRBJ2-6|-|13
CAWSRDRGSVLTF
TGTGCCTGGAGTCGGGACAGGGGGAGCGTCCTGACTTTC
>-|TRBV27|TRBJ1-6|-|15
CASSSWTGEGSPLHF
TGTGCCAGCAGTTCCTGGACGGGAGAGGGGTCACCCCTCCACTTT
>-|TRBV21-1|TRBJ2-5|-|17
CASSKKNRDTGVETQYF
TGTGCCAGCAGCAAAAAAAACCGCGACACGGGGGTGGAGACCCAGTACTTC
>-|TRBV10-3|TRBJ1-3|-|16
CAISEPAGRSGNTIYF
TGTGCCATCAGTGAGCCGGCAGGGCGCTCTGGAAACACCATATATTTT
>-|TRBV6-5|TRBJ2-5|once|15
CASTSPAGRKETQYF
TGTGCCAGCACCTCCCCGGCGGGGAGGAAAGAGACCCAGTACTTC
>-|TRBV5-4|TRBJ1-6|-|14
CASSRDTHNSPLHF
TGTGCCAGCAGCCGAGACACTCATAATTCACCCCTCCACTTT
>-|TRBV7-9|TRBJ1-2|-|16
CASSLYQGGVLAGYTF
TGTGCCAGCAGCTTATATCAGGGAGGCGTTTTGGCTGGCTACACCTTC
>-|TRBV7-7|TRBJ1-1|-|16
CASSPLLVGLNTEAFF
TGTGCCAGCAGCCCCCTCCTCGTGGGCCTGAACACTGAAGCTTTCTTT
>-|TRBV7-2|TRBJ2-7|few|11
CASTRAYEQYF
TGTGCCAGCACCAGGGCCTACGAGCAGTACTTC
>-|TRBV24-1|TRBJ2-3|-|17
CATSGANLAASTDTQYF
TGTGCCACCAGTGGGGCCAATCTCGCAGCTAGCACAGATACGCAGTATTTT
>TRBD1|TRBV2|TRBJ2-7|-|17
CASSGGQGMPLNYEQYF
TGTGCCAGCAGCGGGGGACAGGGAATGCCCTTAAACTACGAGCAGTACTTC
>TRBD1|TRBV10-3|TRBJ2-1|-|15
CAISYGDRLNNEQFF
TGTGCCATCAGTTACGGGGACAGGCTAAACAATGAGCAGTTCTTC
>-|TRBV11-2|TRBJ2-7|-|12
CASSLSNYEQYF
TGTGCCAGCAGCTTATCAAACTACGAGCAGTACTTC
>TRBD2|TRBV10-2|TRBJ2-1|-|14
CASSASGGAHEQFF
TGCGCCAGCAGTGCTAGCGGGGGGGCCCATGAGCAGTTCTTC
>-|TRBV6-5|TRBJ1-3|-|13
CASDERAGNTIYF
TGTGCCAGTGACGAGAGGGCAGGAAACACCATATATTTT
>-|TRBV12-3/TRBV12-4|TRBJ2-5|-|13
CASRRVLTETQYF
TGTGCCAGCAGACGGGTGTTGACGGAGACCCAGTACTTC
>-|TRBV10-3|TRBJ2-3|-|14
CATAPMGDTDTQYF
TGTGCCACCGCCCCAATGGGAGACACAGATACGCAGTATTTT
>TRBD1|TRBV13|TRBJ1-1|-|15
CASSPPGQGALVAFF
TGTGCCAGCAGTCCTCCGGGACAGGGGGCGTTGGTGGCTTTCTTT
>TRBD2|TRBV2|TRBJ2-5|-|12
CADRSGGETQYF
TGTGCCGACCGAAGCGGGGGGGAGACCCAGTACTTC
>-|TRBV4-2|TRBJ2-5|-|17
CASSQAASRGIQETQYF
TGTGCCAGCAGCCAAGCGGCTAGCAGGGGTATCCAAGAGACCCAGTACTTC
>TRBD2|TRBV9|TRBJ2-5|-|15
CASSVVPGGWQTQYF
TGTGCCAGCAGCGTAGTCCCGGGAGGCTGGCAGACCCAGTACTTC
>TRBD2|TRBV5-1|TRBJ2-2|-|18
CASSPGTSGRAYTGELFF
TGCGCCAGCAGCCCCGGGACTAGCGGGAGGGCCTACACCGGGGAGCTGTTTTTT
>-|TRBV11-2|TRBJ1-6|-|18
CASSLLSGSGSYNSPLHF
TGTGCCAGCAGCTTATTATCGGGATCTGGCTCCTATAATTCACCCCTCCACTTT
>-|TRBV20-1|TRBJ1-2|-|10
CSAREDSYIF
TGCAGTGCTAGGGAGGACAGCTATATCTTC
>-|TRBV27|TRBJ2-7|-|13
CASSLAGPYEQYF
TGTGCCAGCAGTTTGGCGGGACCCTACGAGCAGTACTTC
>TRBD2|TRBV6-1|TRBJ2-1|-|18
CASRERITSGGARNEQFF
TGTGCCAGCAGGGAACGGATCACTAGCGGGGGGGCGAGAAATGAGCAGTTCTTC
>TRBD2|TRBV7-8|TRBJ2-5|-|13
CASSFGRAETQYF
TGTGCCAGCAGCTTCGGGAGGGCAGAGACCCAGTACTTC
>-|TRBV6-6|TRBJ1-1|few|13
CASTSISGTEAFF
TGTGCCAGCACCTCAATATCGGGCACTGAAGCTTTCTTT
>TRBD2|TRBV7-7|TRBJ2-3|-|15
CASSPLAGGPDTQYF
TGTGCCAGCAGCCCCCTAGCGGGGGGGCCCGATACGCAGTATTTT
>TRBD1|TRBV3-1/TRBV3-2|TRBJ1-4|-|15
CASSQGDSTNEKLFF
TGTGCCAGCAGCCAGGGGGACAGTACTAATGAAAAACTGTTTTTT
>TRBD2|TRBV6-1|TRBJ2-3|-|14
CASSDLAGGGTQYF
TGTGCCAGCAGTGACCTAGCGGGGGGCGGTACGCAGTATTTT
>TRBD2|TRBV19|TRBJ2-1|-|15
CASSILAGATNEQFF
TGTGCCAGTAGTATACTAGCGGGAGCCACGAATGAGCAGTTCTTC
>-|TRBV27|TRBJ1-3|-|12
CASGFRGNTIYF
TGTGCCAGCGGTTTTCGGGGGAACACCATATATTTT
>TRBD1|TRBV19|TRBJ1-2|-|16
CASNSQGTASNYGYTF
TGTGCCAGTAATTCACAGGGGACCGCTTCTAACTATGGCTACACCTTC
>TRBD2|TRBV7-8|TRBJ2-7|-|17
CASSLGLAGGPRYEQYF
TGTGCCAGCAGCCTCGGACTAGCGGGGGGGCCGCGATACGAGCAGTACTTC
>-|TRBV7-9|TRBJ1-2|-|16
CASSLGDAGIYYGYTF
TGTGCCAGCAGCTTAGGCGACGCGGGAATTTACTATGGCTACACCTTC
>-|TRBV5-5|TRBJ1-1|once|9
CASSRGAFF
TGTGCCAGCAGCCGAGGAGCTTTCTTT